The source of this TCR beta chain is a study of T-cell memory formation after mild COVID-19. A single record per CDR3 protein comes from TCRdb applying MiXCR to the 5' RACE reads. The table includes roughly 550,000 distinct CDR3 sequences, about a fifth detected once. The CDR3 length is 17 residues. Germline V CDR1 and CDR2: SGDLS, YYNGEE. With 1 base clipped from V and 3 bases from J, the junction kept 9 bases outside the gene matches. This clonotype has only a few counts. Its antigen is not identified. Study results and limitations: Clones that contracted from day 15 to 85 were balanced CD4/CD8, while later expanders leaned CD4+. What remained unconfirmed was the SARS-CoV-2 specificity of second-wave clones peaking on day 37. Researchers found some responding clones in pre-infection memory, a sign that cross-reactive memory joined. Chiefly within CM and EM were the contracting CD4+ clones; CD8+ ones were within EMRA.

The sample was PBMCs or a T cell subset sorted from them (not recorded which). The chain uses TRBV9 and TRBJ2-7, with TRBD2 matching 11 bases. This clonotype was obtained from an adult woman who had mild COVID-19 (a few samples of this study predate the infection). Cell type and time point are not known. As DNA, the CDR3 is TGTGCCAGCAGCGTATCTAGCGGGGGGAACTGGGGCTACGAGCAGTACTTC. As protein: CASSVSSGGNWGYEQYF.